This TCR beta chain was observed in a study of identical twins. Each donor was a healthy Caucasian. MiXCR, applied by TCRdb to the 5' RACE reads, yields one record per CDR3 protein. The sample consists of fewer than 250,000 distinct CDR3 sequences, roughly a tenth of them appearing once. CDR3 length: 12 residues. Germline-derived CDR1 and CDR2 are SGHRS and YFSETQ. The V gene lost 4 bases and the J gene lost 1 base, with 5 bases spanning the gap. This clonotype was picked up many times. The material sequenced was memory (CD45RO+) T cells sorted from blood. The V and J genes are TRBV5-1 and TRBJ2-5; D unresolved. The sequence was collected from a woman aged 18 to 35 in good health. This CDR3 reads CASSLFQETQYF. Written as DNA, the CDR3 is TGCGCCAGCAGCCTATTCCAAGAGACCCAGTACTTC. Using reference TRBV5-1 and TRBJ2-5 for the parts outside the CDR3, the full variable domain is KAGVTQTPRYLIKTRGQQVTLSCSPISGHRSVSWYQQTPGQGLQFLFEYFSETQRNKGNFPGRFSGRQFSNSRSEMNVSTLELGDSALYLCASSLFQETQYFGPGTRLLVL.